This T cell receptor (beta chain) was recovered during a study of Ad26.COV2.S vaccination and SARS-CoV-2 variants. Treatment in this sample: over 15 received Ad26.COV2.S at low or high dose, single or two shots; roughly five received placebo; per-sample allocation not given. On day 63 after the first injection, vaccine and placebo recipients gave samples. Only in-frame clones appear in the TCRdb table, and some are missing; sequencing was by immunoSEQ multiplex PCR. The sample lists 400,000 to 500,000 clones, around 87% seen once, with around 3.6% in the top ten. The ends were cut back, 6 bases at V and 9 bases at J, with 9 bases in the middle. This CDR3 region has 11 residues. CDR1 SGHAT and CDR2 FQNNGV come from the germline V gene. This clone was recorded only once.

This receptor was obtained from a person between 18 and 59 years old who received the Ad26.COV2.S COVID-19 vaccine or a placebo. This sample comprised peripheral blood, obtained in a trial of Ad26.COV2.S vaccine versus placebo. This chain uses TRBV11-2 with TRBJ1-3, with no clear D. The CDR3 reads CASRGYGTIYF. DNA of the CDR3: TGTGCCAGCAGGGGGTATGGCACCATATATTTT.